This T cell receptor beta chain was found in a study of blood T cells in healthy people across ages. Findings of the study overall: CMV status of donors was not determined, possibly confounding expanded clonotype changes. Diversity estimated from one million T cells was considered an underestimate. Using unsorted PBMCs precluded a conclusive naive versus antigen-experienced comparison.

Germline CDR1 reads DFQATT; CDR2 reads SNEGSKA (reference sequence). The CDR3 runs 14 residues. The J segment lost 7 bases and the V segment lost 6 bases, leaving 8 bases of the junction unmatched. Every sample gave at least 5 micrograms of total RNA when it was extracted. Next came a second PCR, run for about 7 to 12 cycles, which used a sample-barcoded 5' primer along with a J-beta primer mix. A single record per CDR3 protein comes from TCRdb applying MiXCR to the 5' RACE reads. The repertoire holds roughly 860,000 distinct CDR3 sequences, approximately 59% seen once, with around 30% in the top ten. Comments on this clonotype: Its antigen is currently unknown.

This clonotype originated in a man younger than 40 in good health. The rearrangement links TRBV20-1 to TRBJ2-1; 11 bases are a match to TRBD2. The sample consisted of blood. The CDR3: CSAILAGGLNEQFF. The CDR3 DNA sequence: TGCAGTGCCATCCTAGCGGGGGGCTTGAATGAGCAGTTCTTC.